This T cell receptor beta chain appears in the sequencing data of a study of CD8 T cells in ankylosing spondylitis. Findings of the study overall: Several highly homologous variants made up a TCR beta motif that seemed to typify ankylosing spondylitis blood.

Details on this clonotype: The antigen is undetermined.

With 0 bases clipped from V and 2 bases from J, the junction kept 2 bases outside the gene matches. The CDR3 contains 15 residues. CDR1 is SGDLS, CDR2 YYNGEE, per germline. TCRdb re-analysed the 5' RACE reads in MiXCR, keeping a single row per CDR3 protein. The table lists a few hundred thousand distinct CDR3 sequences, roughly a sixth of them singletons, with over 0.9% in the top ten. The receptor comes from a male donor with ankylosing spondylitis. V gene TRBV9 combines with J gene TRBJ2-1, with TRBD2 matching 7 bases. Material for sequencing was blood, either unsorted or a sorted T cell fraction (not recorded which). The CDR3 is CASSVASGTYNEQFF. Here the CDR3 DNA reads TGTGCCAGCAGCGTAGCTAGCGGAACCTACAATGAGCAGTTCTTC.